The clone carrying this T cell receptor (beta chain) occurred many times. Its matching antigen is unknown. The germline gives CDR1 SEHNR, CDR2 FQNEAQ (reference sequence). This CDR3 has 14 residues. Trimming cost V 3 bases and J 1 base, with 7 bases left between them. For TCR, cDNA came from 5'RACE template switching, which added a universal primer site and UMIs. TCRdb passed the 5' RACE reads through MiXCR, listing each CDR3 protein once. The sample includes tens of thousands of distinct CDR3 sequences, about 7.3% seen only once; the top ten take roughly 28%. These data are taken from a study of T cells after yellow fever vaccination. Overall study results and limits: Among primary-vaccination clones, most reappeared after the booster, at almost 98% for CD4 and 85% to 90% for CD8. A small proportion of clonotypes was detected in both the CD4 and CD8 compartments.

The material was CD8+ T cells sorted from PBMCs, obtained more than 8 days after the first yellow fever vaccination. The receptor comes from a man younger than 35 who received the YFV17D yellow fever vaccine. The chain links TRBV7-9 to TRBJ1-5; D is perhaps TRBD1 (5 bases). CDR3 nucleotides: TGTGCCAGCAGCTTGGGGGTAAGCAATCAGCCCCAGCATTTT. Protein: CASSLGVSNQPQHF. Drawing the rest from reference TRBV7-9 and TRBJ1-5, the complete variable domain is DTGVSQNPRHKITKRGQNVTFRCDPISEHNRLYWYRQTLGQGPEFLTYFQNEAQLEKSRLLSDRFSAERPKGSFSTLEIQRTEQGDSAMYLCASSLGVSNQPQHFGDGTRLSIL.